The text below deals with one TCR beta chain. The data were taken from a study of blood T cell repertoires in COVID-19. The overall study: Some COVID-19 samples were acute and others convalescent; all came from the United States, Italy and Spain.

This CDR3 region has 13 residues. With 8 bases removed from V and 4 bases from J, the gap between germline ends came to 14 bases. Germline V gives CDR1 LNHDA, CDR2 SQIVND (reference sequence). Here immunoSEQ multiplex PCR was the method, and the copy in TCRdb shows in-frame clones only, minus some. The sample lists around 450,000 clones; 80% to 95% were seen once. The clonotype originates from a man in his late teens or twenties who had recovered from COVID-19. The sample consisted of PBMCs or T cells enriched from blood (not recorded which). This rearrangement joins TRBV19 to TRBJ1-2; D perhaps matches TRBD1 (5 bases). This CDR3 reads CASRSGGSYGYTF. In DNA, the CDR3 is TGTGCCAGTCGGTCGGGGGGTAGCTATGGCTACACCTTC.